What follows describes a single T cell receptor (beta chain). This specimen belongs to a study of graft-versus-host responses after intestinal transplantation. Study-level background: The study gave all recipients anti-thymocyte globulin induction, then tacrolimus and steroids for 2 to 3 years.

The data were produced by immunoSEQ multiplex PCR, yet TCRdb's version contains in-frame clones alone and is incomplete. The top ten clones hold over 2% of a sample with about 40,000 clones, 75% to 95% of them seen once. This CDR3 comprises 13 residues. Germline V gene sequence: CDR1 SNHLY, CDR2 FYNNEI. The V end lost 1 base, the J end lost 7 bases, and 5 bases lay between the germline ends. The chain links TRBV2 to TRBJ1-6; no reliable D call. This TCR was sampled from a human patient who received an intestinal transplant, so some T cells may come from the graft donor. The sequenced sample was PBMCs, obtained approximately 310 days after intestinal transplant. CDR3 sequence (DNA): TGTGCCAGCAGTGAAGATCTGAATTCACCCCTCCACTTT. The encoded protein is CASSEDLNSPLHF.